A selection of T cell receptor beta chains follows, all from one sample in a study of T cells in Graves' hyperthyroidism and ophthalmopathy. TCRdb fed the multiplex PCR reads into MiXCR, producing one record per CDR3 protein. The sample has roughly 300,000 distinct CDR3 sequences, roughly 23% seen once. Sequencing input: blood. The receptors come from a woman aged 45 to 65 with Graves' hyperthyroidism. Both conserved end residues are part of each CDR3. The D gene is left open where the match is weak. Rows give clone size only sometimes, using once, few, many, or a class for an expanded clone.

V: TRBV12-3/TRBV12-4
size: many
J: TRBJ2-7
D: .
CDR3: CASSFGAGWTYEQYF
DNA: TGTGCCAGCAGTTTCGGGGCAGGTTGGACCTACGAGCAGTACTTC

V: TRBV19
size: .
J: TRBJ1-5
D: TRBD1
CDR3: CASSRGTGSIYSNQPQHF
DNA: TGTGCCAGTAGCCGCGGGACAGGGTCAATTTATAGCAATCAGCCCCAGCATTTT

V: TRBV2
size: many
J: TRBJ2-5
D: TRBD2
CDR3: CASRLERGAGETQYF
DNA: TGTGCCAGCAGATTGGAGCGGGGGGCGGGAGAGACCCAGTACTTC

V: TRBV28
size: .
J: TRBJ2-1
D: TRBD2
CDR3: CASSLLAGGGGEQFF
DNA: TGTGCCAGCAGCTTGCTAGCGGGAGGCGGAGGTGAGCAGTTCTTC

V: TRBV5-6
size: .
J: TRBJ2-5
D: TRBD2
CDR3: CASSLAGGGRSQETQYF
DNA: TGTGCCAGCAGCTTGGCCGGGGGGGGCCGAAGTCAAGAGACCCAGTACTTC

V: TRBV20-1
size: many
J: TRBJ2-7
D: .
CDR3: CSARLGPAFRYEQYF
DNA: TGCAGTGCTAGATTGGGGCCCGCGTTTAGATACGAGCAGTACTTC

V: TRBV2
size: .
J: TRBJ2-4
D: .
CDR3: CASSGGYGGNIQYF
DNA: TGTGCCAGCAGTGGAGGGTACGGGGGTAACATTCAGTACTTC

V: TRBV20-1
size: few
J: TRBJ2-5
D: TRBD2
CDR3: CSARDHSGGARETQYF
DNA: TGCAGTGCTAGAGATCATAGCGGGGGGGCGAGAGAGACCCAGTACTTC

V: TRBV12-3/TRBV12-4
size: few
J: TRBJ1-1
D: .
CDR3: CASSYMGMNTEASF
DNA: TGTGCCAGCAGTTACATGGGGATGAACACTGAAGCTTCCTTT

V: TRBV19
size: few
J: TRBJ2-1
D: TRBD1
CDR3: CASSIQGGQGYNEQFF
DNA: TGTGCCAGTAGTATTCAGGGGGGACAGGGTTACAATGAGCAGTTCTTC

V: TRBV7-9
size: many
J: TRBJ1-2
D: TRBD1
CDR3: CASRLTGIYGYTF
DNA: TGTGCCAGCAGGTTGACAGGGATCTATGGCTACACCTTC

V: TRBV7-3
size: few
J: TRBJ1-1
D: TRBD1
CDR3: CASSSARGRGTEAFF
DNA: TGTGCCAGCAGCTCAGCCAGGGGGCGAGGGACTGAAGCTTTCTTT

V: TRBV5-1
size: few
J: TRBJ1-1
D: .
CDR3: CASTESLGWGHPTEAFF
DNA: TGCGCCAGCACCGAGTCACTTGGATGGGGGCATCCCACTGAAGCTTTCTTT

V: TRBV5-6
size: few
J: TRBJ2-1
D: .
CDR3: CASSEGTRNEQFF
DNA: TGTGCCAGCAGCGAAGGGACTCGGAATGAGCAGTTCTTC

V: TRBV12-3/TRBV12-4
size: many
J: TRBJ1-1
D: TRBD1
CDR3: CASSLANRGTEAFF
DNA: TGTGCCAGCAGTTTGGCAAACAGGGGCACTGAAGCTTTCTTT

V: TRBV19
size: .
J: TRBJ2-3
D: TRBD2
CDR3: CASKSGLATDTQYF
DNA: TGTGCCAGTAAGTCGGGACTAGCGACAGATACGCAGTATTTT

V: TRBV5-1
size: many
J: TRBJ2-1
D: TRBD1
CDR3: CASSRTGVNEQFF
DNA: TGCGCCAGCAGCCGGACAGGGGTGAATGAGCAGTTCTTC

V: TRBV6-5
size: many
J: TRBJ1-1
D: .
CDR3: CASSYSVPVLTEAFF
DNA: TGTGCCAGCAGTTACTCGGTTCCTGTTCTCACTGAAGCTTTCTTT

V: TRBV2
size: .
J: TRBJ1-5
D: .
CDR3: CASSPMTGQGNQPQHF
DNA: TGTGCCAGCAGTCCGATGACAGGCCAGGGCAATCAGCCCCAGCATTTT

V: TRBV9
size: many
J: TRBJ1-5
D: .
CDR3: CASSPPGNNQPQHF
DNA: TGTGCCAGCAGCCCACCAGGGAACAATCAGCCCCAGCATTTT

V: TRBV19
size: .
J: TRBJ2-5
D: TRBD1
CDR3: CASSFGTGFQETQYF
DNA: TGTGCCAGTAGTTTCGGGACAGGTTTCCAAGAGACCCAGTACTTC

V: TRBV29-1
size: .
J: TRBJ1-1
D: TRBD1
CDR3: CSASGTVLEAFF
DNA: TGCAGCGCAAGCGGGACAGTCCTCGAAGCTTTCTTT

V: TRBV7-2
size: .
J: TRBJ2-5
D: TRBD2
CDR3: CASSLLGRRGGHKEETQYF
DNA: TGTGCCAGCAGCTTATTGGGCCGCCGGGGGGGCCATAAAGAGGAGACCCAGTACTTC

V: TRBV29-1
size: few
J: TRBJ1-2
D: .
CDR3: CSVEDAALRGYTF
DNA: TGCAGCGTTGAAGACGCGGCACTTAGGGGCTACACCTTC

V: TRBV10-3
size: .
J: TRBJ2-2
D: TRBD1
CDR3: CASRQGSTGELFF
DNA: TGTGCCAGTCGACAGGGTAGCACCGGGGAGCTGTTTTTT

V: TRBV10-3
size: many
J: TRBJ2-2
D: TRBD1
CDR3: CAISAEEGGAGELFF
DNA: TGTGCCATCAGTGCCGAGGAAGGGGGCGCCGGGGAGCTGTTTTTT

V: TRBV14
size: .
J: TRBJ2-6
D: .
CDR3: CASSQSPRGPKRSGANVLTF
DNA: TGTGCCAGCAGCCAAAGCCCTCGGGGACCTAAGAGATCTGGGGCCAACGTCCTGACTTTC

V: TRBV15
size: many
J: TRBJ2-3
D: .
CDR3: CATSRDSRTQYF
DNA: TGTGCCACCAGCAGGGACAGCCGGACGCAGTATTTT

V: TRBV7-9
size: many
J: TRBJ2-2
D: TRBD1
CDR3: CASSLGQGNTGELFF
DNA: TGCGCCAGCAGCTTGGGACAGGGGAACACCGGGGAGCTGTTTTTT

V: TRBV4-2
size: many
J: TRBJ1-1
D: TRBD1
CDR3: CASSPRQGMMNTEAFF
DNA: TGTGCCAGCAGCCCCAGACAGGGGATGATGAACACTGAAGCTTTCTTT

V: TRBV14
size: many
J: TRBJ1-2
D: .
CDR3: CASSLGGTNGYTF
DNA: TGTGCCAGCAGCCTAGGGGGGACCAATGGCTACACCTTC

V: TRBV3-1
size: many
J: TRBJ2-5
D: .
CDR3: CASSRSRVEETQYF
DNA: TGTGCCAGCAGTCGTTCCAGGGTTGAAGAGACCCAGTACTTC

V: TRBV6-2/TRBV6-3
size: .
J: TRBJ2-5
D: TRBD1
CDR3: CASSYFSGRGLQETQYF
DNA: TGTGCCAGCAGTTACTTTTCGGGCAGGGGGCTCCAAGAGACCCAGTACTTC

V: TRBV2
size: few
J: TRBJ2-1
D: .
CDR3: CASSYRVRNEQFF
DNA: TGTGCCAGCAGTTACAGGGTTCGGAATGAGCAGTTCTTC